These 30 T cell receptor beta chains share one sample of origin, sequenced in a study of blood T cell repertoires in COVID-19. Measured with immunoSEQ multiplex PCR; TCRdb has only the in-frame clones, and not every one. The table records under 200,000 clones, approximately 79% of them present only once. The sample taken for sequencing was peripheral blood. Receptors were obtained from a man younger than 40 with active or convalescent COVID-19.

The chain is built from TRBV6-1 and TRBJ1-5, with D possibly being TRBD1 (6 bases). Germline V gives CDR1 MNHNS, CDR2 SASEGT. Between the trimmed V and J ends, which lost 3 bases and 6 bases, there was a span of 15 bases. The CDR3 spans 15 residues. The CDR3: CASSERGGESQPQHF. In DNA form, the CDR3 reads TGTGCCAGCAGTGAGAGAGGGGGGGAAAGTCAGCCCCAGCATTTT.

V is TRBV19 and J is TRBJ1-4, with a possible D match to TRBD1 (6 bases). This CDR3 contains 17 residues. Germline lookup yields CDR1 LNHDA and CDR2 SQIVND (reference sequence). V was clipped by 2 bases and J by 0 bases, with 13 bases between them. As DNA, the CDR3 is TGTGCCAGTAGTATAACTCCAGGGGTGGCAACTAATGAAAAACTGTTTTTT. It yields the protein CASSITPGVATNEKLFF.

V is TRBV6-5 and J is TRBJ1-3, with D possibly TRBD1 on 6 matching bases. The CDR3 extends over 15 amino acids. V was cut by 6 bases and J by 2 bases, with 14 bases left in between. CDR1 MNHEY and CDR2 SVGAGI come from the germline V gene. This CDR3 is CASSPTGNPGNTIYF. CDR3 in DNA: TGTGCCAGCAGCCCGACAGGCAACCCTGGAAACACCATATATTTT.

This chain links TRBV3-1 (or the pseudogene TRBV3-2) with TRBJ2-7; 8 nucleotides align to TRBD2. After removal of 4 bases from V and 3 bases from J, the junction contained 5 bases not matched to a gene. The CDR3 covers 14 residues. CDR1 and CDR2 (germline): LGHDT, YNNKEL (reference sequence). The CDR3 DNA sequence: TGTGCCAGCAGCCCGGGACTAGGAGACTACGAGCAGTACGTC. This sequence encodes CASSPGLGDYEQYV.

The rearrangement uses TRBV29-1 and TRBJ1-1; D is ambiguous. This CDR3 region has 14 residues. V lost 1 base and J 1 base, leaving 10 bases between the germline ends. Per germline, CDR1 SQVTM and CDR2 ANQGSEA. The DNA for the CDR3 is TGCAGCGTTGAAGGAGGGTCGGCGAACACTGAAGCTTTCTTT. Translation: CSVEGGSANTEAFF.

The rearrangement links TRBV19 to TRBJ1-3; 12 bases are shared with TRBD1. The germline gives CDR1 LNHDA, CDR2 SQIVND (reference sequence). Germline trimming cut 5 bases from V and 2 bases from J; bases unmatched to any gene: 10. The CDR3 consists of 18 residues. The DNA for the CDR3 is TGTGCCAGTAGTGCCAGACTCGGGGACAGGGGGCCTGGAAACACCATATATTTT. The encoded protein is CASSARLGDRGPGNTIYF.

The chain carries TRBV9 and TRBJ2-1, with D possibly being TRBD2 (5 bases). In germline, CDR1 is SGDLS, CDR2 YYNGEE. This CDR3 is 16 amino acids long. V lost 0 bases and J 6 bases, leaving 16 bases between the germline ends. In DNA form, the CDR3 reads TGTGCCAGCAGCGTAGGTTCCCCGAGGGAGCTCAATGAGCAGTTCTTC. It is translated as CASSVGSPRELNEQFF.

The chain links TRBV30 to TRBJ2-1; D possibly corresponds to TRBD2 (6 bases). Trimming stripped 4 bases from V and 3 bases from J, with 16 bases between. From germline, CDR1 is GTSNPN and CDR2 SVGIG (reference sequence). The CDR3 has 15 amino acids. The CDR3 DNA is TGTGCCTGGACCCCGACTAGTGGGATCTACAATGAGCAGTTCTTC. Translating gives CAWTPTSGIYNEQFF.

This sequence joins TRBV6-4 and TRBJ1-1, with D possibly TRBD1 on 5 matching bases. CDR1 and CDR2 from the germline V gene are MRHNA and SNTAGT. This CDR3 has 13 amino acids. V shed 7 bases and J shed 6 bases, with 15 bases lying between them. The CDR3 coding sequence is TGTGCCAGCAAGGAGGGGCGAGGTCCTGAAGCTTTCTTT. Translating gives CASKEGRGPEAFF.

The rearrangement uses TRBV6-5 and TRBJ1-6; D is ambiguous. Trimming stripped 3 bases from V and 7 bases from J, with 7 bases between. Germline lookup yields CDR1 MNHEY and CDR2 SVGAGI. The CDR3 consists of 13 residues. CDR3 bases: TGTGCCAGCAGTTATCCGGGGAATTCACCCCTCCACTTT. Protein product: CASSYPGNSPLHF.

The rearrangement uses TRBV5-1 and TRBJ2-2; 8 nucleotides match TRBD2. The CDR3 is 15 amino acids. Germline-derived CDR1 and CDR2 are SGHRS and YFSETQ. The junction had 13 bases not matched to a gene; V was cut back by 8 bases and J by 7 bases. The CDR3 loop reads CASRVSGIPGGELFF. The CDR3 bases are TGCGCCAGTAGGGTTAGCGGGATACCTGGCGGGGAGCTGTTTTTT. The full variable domain, rest sourced from reference TRBV5-1 and TRBJ2-2, is KAGVTQTPRYLIKTRGQQVTLSCSPISGHRSVSWYQQTPGQGLQFLFEYFSETQRNKGNFPGRFSGRQFSNSRSEMNVSTLELGDSALYLCASRVSGIPGGELFFGEGSRLTVL.

V is TRBV21-1 and J is TRBJ1-5; the table names TRBD1, a call not compared with the DNA. TRBV21-1 is tagged as a pseudogene. This CDR3 is 16 amino acids long. CDR3 nucleotides: TGTGCCAGCAGCAAAGCAACCAGGCCTTTCCCCCGTTCCGAGCATTTT. Protein sequence: CASSKATRPFPRSEHF.

DNA of the CDR3: TGTGCCAGCAGCTTGGCCACAGGGGGCTACACCTTC. It codes for CASSLATGGYTF. The rearrangement joins TRBV5-6 to TRBJ1-2, with D maybe TRBD1 (6 bases). In germline, CDR1 is SGHDT, CDR2 YYEEEE. This CDR3 comprises 12 residues. Trimming removed 0 bases from V and 8 bases from J, with 8 bases in between.

This clone was picked up a small number of times. The CDR3 coding sequence is TGTGCCAGCAGCCGCGGACAGGGTGCACACGAGCAGTACTTC. This encodes CASSRGQGAHEQYF. V usage is TRBV6-5 and J usage is TRBJ2-7, with 8 bases fitting TRBD1. The V gene end was trimmed by 6 bases and the J gene end by 5 bases; junction bases not matched to a gene: 9. The CDR3 loop spans 14 amino acids. The germline gives CDR1 MNHEY, CDR2 SVGAGI.

The V call is TRBV5-1, the J call TRBJ2-1; TRBD2 matches at 10 bases. Germline V gene data show CDR1 as SGHRS and CDR2 as YFSETQ. CDR3 length equals 13 residues. With V trimmed by 5 bases and J by 6 bases, 2 bases remained unmatched. The CDR3: CASRPSGSNEQFF. CDR3 DNA sequence: TGCGCCAGCAGACCTAGCGGGAGCAATGAGCAGTTCTTC.

The chain has TRBV30 and TRBJ2-4, with 10 positions matching TRBD2. From germline, CDR1 is GTSNPN and CDR2 SVGIG (reference sequence). This CDR3 region has 15 residues. Unmatched junction bases numbered 6, after V lost 4 bases and J lost 3 bases. The CDR3 region has the DNA TGTGCCTGGAACGTACGGACTAGCGGCAAAAACATTCAGTACTTC. Translated, it gives CAWNVRTSGKNIQYF.

This clone occurred a few times. J is TRBJ2-2 and V is TRBV24-1; 10 positions agree with TRBD2. V was clipped by 1 base and J by 3 bases; unmatched bases: 1. This CDR3 has 16 amino acids. From germline, CDR1 is KGHDR and CDR2 SFDVKD. Here the CDR3 DNA reads TGTGCCACCAGTGATTTAGCGGGGGGGGACACCGGGGAGCTGTTTTTT. Protein sequence: CATSDLAGGDTGELFF.

The V and J genes are TRBV12-5 and TRBJ2-7; D is unclear. The CDR3 sequence is 13 residues long. Looked up from germline, CDR1 is LGHNT and CDR2 is FRNRAP. V was cut by 1 base and J by 1 base, with 5 bases left in between. The CDR3 sequence is CASGLAQSYEQYF. The CDR3 region has the DNA TGTGCTAGTGGTTTGGCGCAGTCCTACGAGCAGTACTTC.

This sequence joins TRBV4-1 and TRBJ2-5; the match to TRBD1 covers 7 bases. The length of the CDR3 is 15 residues. Germline values: CDR1 MGHRA, CDR2 YSYEKL. V dropped 4 bases and J dropped 4; count of bases not matched to a gene: 9. The CDR3 protein is CASSPTTGWGETQYF. In nucleotides, the CDR3 is TGCGCCAGCAGCCCTACGACAGGGTGGGGAGAGACCCAGTACTTC.

This clone was picked up a small number of times. V and J are TRBV6-1 and TRBJ1-2, with a tentative D call TRBD1 (5 bases). V dropped 3 bases and J dropped 8 bases, with 16 bases sitting between them. The CDR3 sequence is 14 residues long. Germline CDR1 reads MNHNS; CDR2 reads SASEGT. The CDR3 DNA sequence: TGTGCCAGCAGTGAGATTGGGACTTTAGGGGGCTACACCTTC. As protein: CASSEIGTLGGYTF.

V and J are TRBV5-5 and TRBJ2-4; no firm D call. The CDR3 consists of 14 residues. Germline CDR1 SGHKS, CDR2 YYEKEE (reference sequence). V was pared by 6 bases and J by 0 bases, with 10 bases between. The CDR3 sequence: CASIPTLAKNIQYF. The CDR3 DNA is TGTGCCAGCATCCCGACTCTAGCCAAAAACATTCAGTACTTC.

The genes are TRBV5-6 and TRBJ1-5, with a tentative D call TRBD1 (6 bases). Trimming shortened V by 0 bases and J by 5 bases, and 15 bases separated the two germline ends. CDR1 is SGHDT and CDR2 is YYEEEE in the germline V gene. CDR3 size: 16 residues. CDR3 loop: CASSLVAGARDQPQHF. CDR3 bases: TGTGCCAGCAGCTTGGTTGCGGGGGCAAGGGATCAGCCCCAGCATTTT.

This clone was observed a handful of times. The chain couples TRBV28 to TRBJ1-6; D possibly corresponds to TRBD1 (6 bases). The CDR3 contains 13 residues. V was pared by 7 bases and J by 7 bases, with 11 bases between. Germline V gene sequence: CDR1 MDHEN, CDR2 SYDVKM. CDR3 sequence (DNA): TGTGCCAGCACGAGGGGGGGGAATTCACCCCTCCACTTT. Its translation: CASTRGGNSPLHF.

In this sample, this clone turned up once. V usage is TRBV6-5 and J usage is TRBJ1-5; D unresolved. V was clipped by 6 bases and J by 4 bases, with 13 bases between them. The CDR3 totals 14 residues. Germline-derived CDR1 and CDR2 are MNHEY and SVGAGI. CDR3 in amino acids: CASRNAGGNQPQHF. CDR3 nucleotide sequence: TGTGCCAGCAGGAACGCGGGCGGTAATCAGCCCCAGCATTTT.

This rearrangement joins TRBV25-1 to TRBJ2-7; the match to TRBD1 covers 9 bases. The CDR3 sequence is 15 residues long. V was pared by 1 base and J by 5 bases, with 6 bases of the junction left unmatched. The V gene's germline CDR1 is MGHDK and CDR2 SYGVNS. DNA for the CDR3: TGTGCCAGCAGTGAATGGGAGACAGGGGGTCACGAGCAGTACTTC. This translates into CASSEWETGGHEQYF.

V is TRBV19 and J is TRBJ1-6; D not certain. The V gene lost 3 bases and the J gene lost 0 bases, with 9 bases spanning the gap. In germline, CDR1 is LNHDA, CDR2 SQIVND (reference sequence). CDR3 size: 16 residues. Here the CDR3 reads CASSIARSSYNSPLHF. The CDR3 region has the DNA TGTGCCAGTAGTATCGCGAGGAGCTCCTATAATTCACCCCTCCACTTT.

In its sample, this clone was seen once. The chain links TRBV28 to TRBJ2-1; a possible D gene is TRBD1 (5 bases). Germline V gene lookup returns CDR1 MDHEN and CDR2 SYDVKM. The CDR3 contains 16 residues. V lost 6 bases and J 3 bases, leaving 18 bases between the germline ends. The CDR3 DNA sequence: TGTGCCAGCAGCTGGGGCCGTTCCCAGAACTACAATGAGCAGTTCTTC. Translating it yields CASSWGRSQNYNEQFF.

The CDR3 DNA reads as TGTGCCAGCAGTCCCGGACATTCTGGCTACACCTTC. Translation gives CASSPGHSGYTF. V gene TRBV27 combines with J gene TRBJ1-2, with a tentative D call TRBD1 (5 bases). This CDR3 is built from 12 residues. CDR1 and CDR2 from the germline V gene are MNHEY and SMNVEV (reference sequence). V was shortened by 5 bases and J by 7 bases, with 11 bases between the two germline ends.

The chain has TRBV28 and TRBJ2-3, with D possibly matching TRBD1 (6 bases). The V end lost 10 bases, the J end lost 0 bases, and 17 bases lay between the germline ends. Germline CDR1 reads MDHEN; CDR2 reads SYDVKM. There are 15 residues in the CDR3. Written as DNA, the CDR3 is TGTGCCACCACCTTTACAGGGCTGAGCACAGATACGCAGTATTTT. Translation gives CATTFTGLSTDTQYF.

For the CDR3, the DNA is TGTGCCAGCAGCCGAGCGACAGGGCGGACTGAAGCTTTCTTT. Translating it yields CASSRATGRTEAFF. The genes are TRBV5-4 and TRBJ1-1, with 7 bases lining up with TRBD1. CDR1 SGHNT and CDR2 YYREEE come from the germline V gene (reference sequence). This CDR3 spans 14 amino acids. V was clipped by 4 bases and J by 5 bases; unmatched bases: 8.